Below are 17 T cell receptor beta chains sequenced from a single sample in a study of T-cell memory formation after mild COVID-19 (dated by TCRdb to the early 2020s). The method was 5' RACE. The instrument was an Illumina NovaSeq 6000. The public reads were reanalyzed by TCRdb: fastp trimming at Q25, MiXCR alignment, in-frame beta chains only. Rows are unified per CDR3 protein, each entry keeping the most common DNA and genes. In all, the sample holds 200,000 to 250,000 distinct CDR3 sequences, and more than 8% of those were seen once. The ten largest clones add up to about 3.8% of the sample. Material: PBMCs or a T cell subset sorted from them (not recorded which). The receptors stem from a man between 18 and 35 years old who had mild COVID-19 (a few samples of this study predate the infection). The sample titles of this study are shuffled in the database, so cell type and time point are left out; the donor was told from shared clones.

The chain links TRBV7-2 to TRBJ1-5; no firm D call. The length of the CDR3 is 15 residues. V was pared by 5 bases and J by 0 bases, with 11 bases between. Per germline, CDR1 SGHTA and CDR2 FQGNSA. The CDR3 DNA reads TGTGCCAGCAGCCCCGTTTGGGGTAGCAATCAGCCCCAGCATTTT. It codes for CASSPVWGSNQPQHF.

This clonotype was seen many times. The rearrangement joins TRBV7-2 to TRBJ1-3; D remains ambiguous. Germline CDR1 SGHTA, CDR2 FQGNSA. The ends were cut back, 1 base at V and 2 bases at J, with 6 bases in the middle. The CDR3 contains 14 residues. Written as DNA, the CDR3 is TGTGCCAGCAGCTTAGATAGGGCTGGAAACACCATATATTTT. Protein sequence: CASSLDRAGNTIYF.

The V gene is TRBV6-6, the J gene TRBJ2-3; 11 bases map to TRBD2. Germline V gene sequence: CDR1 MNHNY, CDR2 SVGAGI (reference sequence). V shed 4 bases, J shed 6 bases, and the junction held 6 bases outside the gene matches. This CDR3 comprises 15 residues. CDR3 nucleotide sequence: TGTGCCAGCAGTTGGTTAGCGGGGGGGAGGGATACGCAGTATTTT. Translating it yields CASSWLAGGRDTQYF.

This chain's CDR3 is CASKAGGSNSPLHF. In nucleotides, the CDR3 is TGTGCCAGCAAAGCAGGGGGTAGTAATTCACCCCTCCACTTT. This chain uses TRBV6-5 with TRBJ1-6, with 7 bases that match TRBD1. The CDR3 has 14 residues. J was trimmed by 6 bases and V by 7 bases; bases with no gene match: 6. Germline loops: CDR1 MNHEY, CDR2 SVGAGI.

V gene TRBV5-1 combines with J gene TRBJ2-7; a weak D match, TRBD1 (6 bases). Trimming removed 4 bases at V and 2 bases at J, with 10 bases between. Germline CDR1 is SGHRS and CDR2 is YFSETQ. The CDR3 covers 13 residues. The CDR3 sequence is CASSKDRAYEQYF. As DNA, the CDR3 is TGCGCCAGCAGCAAGGACAGAGCCTACGAGCAGTACTTC.

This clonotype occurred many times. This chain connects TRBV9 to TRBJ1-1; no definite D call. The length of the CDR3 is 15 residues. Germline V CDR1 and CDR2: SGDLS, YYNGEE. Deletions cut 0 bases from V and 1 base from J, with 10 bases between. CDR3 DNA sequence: TGTGCCAGCAGCGTAGCATTTCTTCCGAACACTGAAGCTTTCTTT. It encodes CASSVAFLPNTEAFF.

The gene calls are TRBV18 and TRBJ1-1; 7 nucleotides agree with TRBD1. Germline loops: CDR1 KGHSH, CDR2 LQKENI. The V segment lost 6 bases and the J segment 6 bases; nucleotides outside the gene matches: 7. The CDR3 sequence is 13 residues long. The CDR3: CASSLAGGPEAFF. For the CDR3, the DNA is TGTGCCAGCTCCTTAGCAGGGGGTCCTGAAGCTTTCTTT.

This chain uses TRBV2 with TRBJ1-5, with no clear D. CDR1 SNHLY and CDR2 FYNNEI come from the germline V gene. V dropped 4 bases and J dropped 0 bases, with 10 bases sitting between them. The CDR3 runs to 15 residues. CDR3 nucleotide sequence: TGTGCCAGCAGTGTCGGCCCTCATAGCAATCAGCCCCAGCATTTT. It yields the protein CASSVGPHSNQPQHF.

As DNA, the CDR3 is TGTGCCAGCAGCTTAGGACAGGGATGGAGCACTGAAGCTTTCTTT. Protein: CASSLGQGWSTEAFF. The chain employs TRBV7-2 and TRBJ1-1; TRBD1 aligns across 7 bases. In germline, CDR1 is SGHTA, CDR2 FQGNSA. The CDR3 is 15 amino acids. The V segment lost 1 base and the J segment 4 bases; nucleotides outside the gene matches: 6. Full variable domain (remainder filled in from reference TRBV7-2 and TRBJ1-1): GAGVSQSPSNKVTEKGKDVELRCDPISGHTALYWYRQSLGQGLEFLIYFQGNSAPDKSGLPSDRFSAERTGGSVSTLTIQRTQQEDSAVYLCASSLGQGWSTEAFFGQGTRLTVV.

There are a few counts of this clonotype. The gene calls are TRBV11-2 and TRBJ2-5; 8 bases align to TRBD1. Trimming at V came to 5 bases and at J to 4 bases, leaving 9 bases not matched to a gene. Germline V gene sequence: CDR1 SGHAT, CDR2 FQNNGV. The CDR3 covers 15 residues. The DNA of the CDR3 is TGTGCCAGCAGCGATGGACAGGGTCAGGCAGAGACCCAGTACTTC. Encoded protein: CASSDGQGQAETQYF. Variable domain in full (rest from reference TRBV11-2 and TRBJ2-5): EAGVAQSPRYKIIEKRQSVAFWCNPISGHATLYWYQQILGQGPKLLIQFQNNGVVDDSQLPKDRFSAERLKGVDSTLKIQPAKLEDSAVYLCASSDGQGQAETQYFGPGTRLLVL.

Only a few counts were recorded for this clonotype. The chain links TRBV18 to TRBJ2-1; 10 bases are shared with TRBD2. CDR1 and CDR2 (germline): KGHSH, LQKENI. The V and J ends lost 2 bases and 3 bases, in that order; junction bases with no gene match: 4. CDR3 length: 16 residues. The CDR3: CASSPVAGGFYNEQFF. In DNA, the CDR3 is TGTGCCAGCTCACCAGTAGCGGGGGGTTTCTACAATGAGCAGTTCTTC.

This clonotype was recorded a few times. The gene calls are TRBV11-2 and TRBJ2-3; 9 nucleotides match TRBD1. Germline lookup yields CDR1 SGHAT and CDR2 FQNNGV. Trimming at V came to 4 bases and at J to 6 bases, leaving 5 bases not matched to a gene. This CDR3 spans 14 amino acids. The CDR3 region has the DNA TGTGCCAGCAGCTCCGACAGGGGGGGGGATACGCAGTATTTT. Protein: CASSSDRGGDTQYF.

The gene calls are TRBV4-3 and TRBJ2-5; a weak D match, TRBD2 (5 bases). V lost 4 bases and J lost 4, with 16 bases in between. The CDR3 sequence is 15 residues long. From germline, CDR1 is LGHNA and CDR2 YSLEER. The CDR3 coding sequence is TGCGCCAGCAGCCGAGCGCCGGGGAAAAGAGAGACCCAGTACTTC. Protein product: CASSRAPGKRETQYF.

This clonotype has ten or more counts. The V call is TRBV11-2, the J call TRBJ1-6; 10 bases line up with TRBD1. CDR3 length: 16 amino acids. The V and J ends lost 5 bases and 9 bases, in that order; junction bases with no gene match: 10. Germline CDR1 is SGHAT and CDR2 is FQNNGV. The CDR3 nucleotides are TGTGCCAGCAGCCAAGGACAGGGGGTCTGGGGTTCACCCCTCCACTTT. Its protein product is CASSQGQGVWGSPLHF. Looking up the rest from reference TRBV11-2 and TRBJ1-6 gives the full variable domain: EAGVAQSPRYKIIEKRQSVAFWCNPISGHATLYWYQQILGQGPKLLIQFQNNGVVDDSQLPKDRFSAERLKGVDSTLKIQPAKLEDSAVYLCASSQGQGVWGSPLHFGNGTRLTVT.

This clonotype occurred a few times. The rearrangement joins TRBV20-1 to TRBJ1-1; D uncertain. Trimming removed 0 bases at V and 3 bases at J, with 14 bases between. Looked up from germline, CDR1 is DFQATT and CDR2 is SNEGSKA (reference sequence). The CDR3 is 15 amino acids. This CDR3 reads CSARDPRGGDTEAFF. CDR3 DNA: TGCAGTGCTAGAGATCCCCGGGGTGGGGACACTGAAGCTTTCTTT.

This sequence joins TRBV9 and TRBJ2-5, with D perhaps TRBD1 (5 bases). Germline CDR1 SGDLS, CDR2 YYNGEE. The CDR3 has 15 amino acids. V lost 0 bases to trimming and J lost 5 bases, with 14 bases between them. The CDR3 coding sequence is TGTGCCAGCAGCGTAGTGGGGCAGGGCGACGAGACCCAGTACTTC. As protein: CASSVVGQGDETQYF.

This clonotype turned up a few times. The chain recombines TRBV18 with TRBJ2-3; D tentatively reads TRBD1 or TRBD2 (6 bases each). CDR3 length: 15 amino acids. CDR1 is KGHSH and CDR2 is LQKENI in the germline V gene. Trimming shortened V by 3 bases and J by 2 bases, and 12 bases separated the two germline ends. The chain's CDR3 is CASSPLGGFTDTQYF. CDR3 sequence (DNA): TGTGCCAGCTCACCCCTGGGGGGCTTCACAGATACGCAGTATTTT.